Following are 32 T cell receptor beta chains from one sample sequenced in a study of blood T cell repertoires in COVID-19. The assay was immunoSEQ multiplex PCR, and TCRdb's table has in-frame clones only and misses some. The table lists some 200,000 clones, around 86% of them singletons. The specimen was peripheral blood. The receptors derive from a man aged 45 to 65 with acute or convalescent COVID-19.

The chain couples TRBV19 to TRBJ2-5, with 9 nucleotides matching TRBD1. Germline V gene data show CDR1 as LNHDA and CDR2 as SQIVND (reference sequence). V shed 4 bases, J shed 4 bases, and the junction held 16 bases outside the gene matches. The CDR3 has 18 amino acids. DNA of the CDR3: TGTGCCAGTAGTACTACCGCTGGGGGGACAGGGAGTAGAGAGACCCAGTACTTC. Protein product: CASSTTAGGTGSRETQYF.

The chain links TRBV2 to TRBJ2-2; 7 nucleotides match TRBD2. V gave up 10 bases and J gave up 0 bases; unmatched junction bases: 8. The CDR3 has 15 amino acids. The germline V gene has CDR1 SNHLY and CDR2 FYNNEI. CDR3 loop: CATGWGGTNTGELFF. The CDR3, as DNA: TGTGCCACCGGGTGGGGGGGAACGAACACCGGGGAGCTGTTTTTT.

The chain's CDR3 is CASLQGSGNTIYF. The CDR3 coding sequence is TGCGCCAGTCTGCAGGGGTCTGGAAACACCATATATTTT. This chain uses TRBV10-2 with TRBJ1-3; D might be TRBD1 (6 bases). Trimming cost V 9 bases and J 1 base, with 10 bases left between them. This CDR3 spans 13 amino acids. Germline CDR1 is WSHSY and CDR2 is SAAADI.

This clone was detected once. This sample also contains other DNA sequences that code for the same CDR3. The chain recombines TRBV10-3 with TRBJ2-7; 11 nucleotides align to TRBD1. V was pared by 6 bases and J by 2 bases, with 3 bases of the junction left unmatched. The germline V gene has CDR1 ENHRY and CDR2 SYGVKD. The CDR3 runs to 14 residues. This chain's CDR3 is CAIRTDRGPYEQYF. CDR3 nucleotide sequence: TGTGCCATCAGGACGGACAGGGGGCCCTACGAGCAGTACTTC.

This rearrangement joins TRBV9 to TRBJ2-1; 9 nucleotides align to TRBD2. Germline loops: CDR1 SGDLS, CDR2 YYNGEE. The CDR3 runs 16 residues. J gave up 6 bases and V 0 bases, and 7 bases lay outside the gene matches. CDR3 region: CASSVAPAGGTNEQFF. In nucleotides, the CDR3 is TGTGCCAGCAGCGTAGCCCCAGCGGGGGGAACCAATGAGCAGTTCTTC.

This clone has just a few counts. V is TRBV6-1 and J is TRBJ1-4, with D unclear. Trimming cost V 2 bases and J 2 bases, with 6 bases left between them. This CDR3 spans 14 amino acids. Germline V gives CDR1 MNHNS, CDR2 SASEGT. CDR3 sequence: CASSERVTNEKLFF. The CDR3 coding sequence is TGTGCCAGCAGTGAACGGGTGACTAATGAAAAACTGTTTTTT.

For the CDR3, the DNA is TGCGCCAGCAGCTCGAGGGGACAGATGAACACTGAAGCTTTCTTT. Its protein is CASSSRGQMNTEAFF. This rearrangement joins TRBV5-1 to TRBJ1-1, with 7 bases matching TRBD1. CDR3 size: 15 residues. Germline assignment: CDR1 SGHRS and CDR2 YFSETQ. V trimming: 3 bases; J trimming: 0 bases; junction bases outside the gene matches: 5.

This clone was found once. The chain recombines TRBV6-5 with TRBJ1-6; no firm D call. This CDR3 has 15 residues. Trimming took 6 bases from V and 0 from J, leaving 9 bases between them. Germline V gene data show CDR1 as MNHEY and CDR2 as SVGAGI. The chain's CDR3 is CASRPRVSYNSPLHF. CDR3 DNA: TGTGCCAGCAGGCCTCGGGTCTCCTATAATTCACCCCTCCACTTT.

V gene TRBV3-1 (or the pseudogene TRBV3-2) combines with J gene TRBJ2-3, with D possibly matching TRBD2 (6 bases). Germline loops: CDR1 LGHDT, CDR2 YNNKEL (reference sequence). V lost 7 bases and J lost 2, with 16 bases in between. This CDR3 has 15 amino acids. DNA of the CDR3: TGTGCCAGCACCCCCGGTGGGACTTCCACAGATACGCAGTATTTT. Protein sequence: CASTPGGTSTDTQYF.

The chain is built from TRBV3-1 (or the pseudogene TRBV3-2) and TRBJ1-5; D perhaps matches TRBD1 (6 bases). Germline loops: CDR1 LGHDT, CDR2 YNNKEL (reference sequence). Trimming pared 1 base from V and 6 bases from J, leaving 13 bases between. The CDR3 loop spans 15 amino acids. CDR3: CASSQAGGGSQPQHF. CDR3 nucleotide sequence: TGTGCCAGCAGCCAAGCGGGCGGGGGCAGTCAGCCCCAGCATTTT.

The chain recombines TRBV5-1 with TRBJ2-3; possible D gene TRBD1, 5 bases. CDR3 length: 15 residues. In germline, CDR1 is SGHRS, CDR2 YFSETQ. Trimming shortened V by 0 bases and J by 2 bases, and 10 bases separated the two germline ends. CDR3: CASSLVGQDTDTQYF. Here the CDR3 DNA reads TGCGCCAGCAGCTTGGTTGGACAAGACACAGATACGCAGTATTTT.

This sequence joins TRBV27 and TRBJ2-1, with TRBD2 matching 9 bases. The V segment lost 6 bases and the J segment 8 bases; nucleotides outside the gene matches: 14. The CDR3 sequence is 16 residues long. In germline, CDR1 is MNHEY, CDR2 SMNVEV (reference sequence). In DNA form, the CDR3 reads TGTGCCAGCAGCCTAACCGGGACTAGCCTCCCCCATGAGCAGTTCTTC. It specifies CASSLTGTSLPHEQFF.

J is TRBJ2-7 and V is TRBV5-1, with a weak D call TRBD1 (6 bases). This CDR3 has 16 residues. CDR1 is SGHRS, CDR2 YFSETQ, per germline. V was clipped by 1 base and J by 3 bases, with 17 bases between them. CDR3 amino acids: CASSLNPWDKNYEQYF. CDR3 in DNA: TGCGCCAGCAGCTTGAACCCATGGGACAAGAACTACGAGCAGTACTTC.

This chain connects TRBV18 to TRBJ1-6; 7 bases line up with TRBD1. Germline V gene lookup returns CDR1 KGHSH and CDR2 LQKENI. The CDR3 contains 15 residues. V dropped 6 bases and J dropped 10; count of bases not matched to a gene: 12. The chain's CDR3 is CASSPQTGLESPLHF. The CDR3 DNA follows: TGTGCCAGCTCGCCCCAGACAGGGTTGGAGTCACCCCTCCACTTT.

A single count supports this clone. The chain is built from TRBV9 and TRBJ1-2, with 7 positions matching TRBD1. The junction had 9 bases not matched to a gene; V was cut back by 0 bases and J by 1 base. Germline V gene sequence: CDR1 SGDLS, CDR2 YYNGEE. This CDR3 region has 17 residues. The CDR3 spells CASSVELRGGFNYGYTF. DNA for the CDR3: TGTGCCAGCAGCGTAGAATTAAGAGGGGGCTTTAACTATGGCTACACCTTC.

The CDR3, as DNA: TGTGCCAGTAGTGCTCCAGGGGGCGTGAGCTATGGCTACACCTTC. Its translation is CASSAPGGVSYGYTF. The rearrangement joins TRBV19 to TRBJ1-2; 8 nucleotides align to TRBD1. Germline lookup yields CDR1 LNHDA and CDR2 SQIVND (reference sequence). The CDR3 extends over 15 amino acids. After removal of 5 bases from V and 4 bases from J, the junction contained 9 bases not matched to a gene.

The CDR3 is CASSQEHRLTDTQYF. CDR3 nucleotides: TGTGCCAGCAGCCAAGAGCACAGGTTAACAGATACGCAGTATTTT. V and J are TRBV3-1 (or the pseudogene TRBV3-2) and TRBJ2-3; D is perhaps TRBD1 (5 bases). V was cut by 0 bases and J by 3 bases, with 10 bases left in between. The germline V gene has CDR1 LGHDT and CDR2 YNNKEL (reference sequence). The CDR3 is made up of 15 amino acids.

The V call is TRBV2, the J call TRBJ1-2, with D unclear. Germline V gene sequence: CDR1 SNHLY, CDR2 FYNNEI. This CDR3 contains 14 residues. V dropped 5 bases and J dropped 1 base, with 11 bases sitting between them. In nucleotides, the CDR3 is TGTGCCAGCAGTTACAGCAACCTTAACTATGGCTACACCTTC. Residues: CASSYSNLNYGYTF.

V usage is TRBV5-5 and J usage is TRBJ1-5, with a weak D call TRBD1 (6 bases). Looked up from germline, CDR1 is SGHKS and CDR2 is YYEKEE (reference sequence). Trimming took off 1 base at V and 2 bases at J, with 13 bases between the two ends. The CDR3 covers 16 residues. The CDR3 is CASSLIQGGGNQPQHF. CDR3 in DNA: TGTGCCAGCAGCTTGATACAGGGTGGCGGCAATCAGCCCCAGCATTTT.

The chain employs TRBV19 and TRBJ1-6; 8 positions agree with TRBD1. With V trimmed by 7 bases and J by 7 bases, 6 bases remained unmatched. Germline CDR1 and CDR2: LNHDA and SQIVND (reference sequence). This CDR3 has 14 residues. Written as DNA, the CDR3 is TGTGCCAGTACGATGAACAGGGGGAATTCACCCCTCCACTTT. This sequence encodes CASTMNRGNSPLHF.

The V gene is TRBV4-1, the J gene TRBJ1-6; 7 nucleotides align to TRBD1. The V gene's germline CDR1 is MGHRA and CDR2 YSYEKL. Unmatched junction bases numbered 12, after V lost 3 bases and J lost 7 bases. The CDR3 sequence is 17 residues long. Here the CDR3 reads CASSQIRDSQDNSPLHF. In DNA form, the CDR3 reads TGCGCCAGCAGCCAGATACGGGACAGCCAAGACAATTCACCCCTCCACTTT.

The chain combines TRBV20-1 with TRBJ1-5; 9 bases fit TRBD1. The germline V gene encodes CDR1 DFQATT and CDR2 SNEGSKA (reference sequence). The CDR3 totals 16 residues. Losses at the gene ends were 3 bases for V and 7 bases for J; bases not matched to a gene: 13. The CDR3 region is CSASPNRGQVLQPQHF. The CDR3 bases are TGCAGTGCTAGTCCCAACAGGGGGCAAGTTCTACAGCCCCAGCATTTT.

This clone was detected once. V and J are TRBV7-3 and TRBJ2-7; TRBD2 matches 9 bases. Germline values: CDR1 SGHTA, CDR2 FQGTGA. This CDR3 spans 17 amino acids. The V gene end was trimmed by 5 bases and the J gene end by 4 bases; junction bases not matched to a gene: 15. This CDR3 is CASSLTSLRGGRYEQYF. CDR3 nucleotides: TGTGCCAGCAGCCTCACCTCTTTGCGGGGGGGCCGATACGAGCAGTACTTC.

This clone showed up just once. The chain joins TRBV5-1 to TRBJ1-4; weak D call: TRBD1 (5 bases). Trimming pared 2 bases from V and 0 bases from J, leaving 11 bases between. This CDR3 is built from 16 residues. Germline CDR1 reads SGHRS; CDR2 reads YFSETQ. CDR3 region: CASSFDPTATNEKLFF. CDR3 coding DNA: TGCGCCAGCAGCTTCGACCCGACAGCAACTAATGAAAAACTGTTTTTT.

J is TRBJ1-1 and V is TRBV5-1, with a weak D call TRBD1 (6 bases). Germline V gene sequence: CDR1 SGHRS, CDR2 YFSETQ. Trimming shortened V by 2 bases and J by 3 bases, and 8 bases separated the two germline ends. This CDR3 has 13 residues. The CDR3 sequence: CASSFQGHTEAFF. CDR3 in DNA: TGCGCCAGCAGCTTTCAGGGGCACACTGAAGCTTTCTTT.

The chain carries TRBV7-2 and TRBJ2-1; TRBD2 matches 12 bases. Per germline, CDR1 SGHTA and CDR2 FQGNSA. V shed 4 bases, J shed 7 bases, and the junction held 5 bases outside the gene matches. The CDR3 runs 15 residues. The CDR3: CASSSGLAGFNEQFF. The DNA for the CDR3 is TGTGCCAGCAGCTCAGGACTAGCGGGGTTTAATGAGCAGTTCTTC. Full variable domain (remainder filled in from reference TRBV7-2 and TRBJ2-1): GAGVSQSPSNKVTEKGKDVELRCDPISGHTALYWYRQSLGQGLEFLIYFQGNSAPDKSGLPSDRFSAERTGGSVSTLTIQRTQQEDSAVYLCASSSGLAGFNEQFFGPGTRLTVL.

This CDR3 reads CASTETSGGTGEQFF. Here the CDR3 DNA reads TGTGCCAGTACGGAAACTAGCGGGGGGACGGGTGAGCAGTTCTTC. The genes are TRBV19 and TRBJ2-1; TRBD2 aligns across 12 bases. Losses at the gene ends were 7 bases for V and 9 bases for J; bases not matched to a gene: 10. The germline CDR1 and CDR2 sequences are LNHDA and SQIVND (reference sequence). CDR3 size: 15 residues.

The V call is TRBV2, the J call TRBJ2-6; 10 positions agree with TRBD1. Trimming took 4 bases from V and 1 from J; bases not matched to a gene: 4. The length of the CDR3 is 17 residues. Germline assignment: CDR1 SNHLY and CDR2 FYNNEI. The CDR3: CASSGDRGSSGANVLTF. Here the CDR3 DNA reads TGTGCCAGCAGTGGGGACAGGGGATCATCTGGGGCCAACGTCCTGACTTTC. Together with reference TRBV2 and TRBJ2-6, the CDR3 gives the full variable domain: EPEVTQTPSHQVTQMGQEVILRCVPISNHLYFYWYRQILGQKVEFLVSFYNNEISEKSEIFDDQFSVERPDGSNFTLKIRSTKLEDSAMYFCASSGDRGSSGANVLTFGAGSRLTVL.

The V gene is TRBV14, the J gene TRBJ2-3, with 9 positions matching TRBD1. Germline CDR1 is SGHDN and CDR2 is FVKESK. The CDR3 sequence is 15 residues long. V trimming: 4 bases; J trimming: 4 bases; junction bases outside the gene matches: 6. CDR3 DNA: TGTGCCAGCAGCCGGAGGACAGGGGTGGCAGATACGCAGTATTTT. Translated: CASSRRTGVADTQYF.

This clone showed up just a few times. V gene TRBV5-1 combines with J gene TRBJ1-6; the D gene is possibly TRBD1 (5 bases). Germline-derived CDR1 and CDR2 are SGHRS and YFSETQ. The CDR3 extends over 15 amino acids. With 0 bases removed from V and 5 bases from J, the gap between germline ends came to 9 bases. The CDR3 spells CASSLAQVDNSPLHF. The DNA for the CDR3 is TGCGCCAGCAGCTTGGCACAGGTGGATAATTCACCCCTCCACTTT.

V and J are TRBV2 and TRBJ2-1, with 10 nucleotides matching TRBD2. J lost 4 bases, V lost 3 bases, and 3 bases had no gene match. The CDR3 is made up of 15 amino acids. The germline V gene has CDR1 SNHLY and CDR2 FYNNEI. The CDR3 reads CASSDLAGAYNEQFF. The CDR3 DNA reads TGTGCCAGCAGTGATCTAGCGGGGGCATACAATGAGCAGTTCTTC.

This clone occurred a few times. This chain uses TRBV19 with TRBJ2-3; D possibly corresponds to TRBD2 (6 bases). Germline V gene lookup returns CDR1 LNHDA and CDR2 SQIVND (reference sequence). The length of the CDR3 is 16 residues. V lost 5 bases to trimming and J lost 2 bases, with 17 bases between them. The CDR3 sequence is CASSWGSGLDTDTQYF. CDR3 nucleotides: TGTGCCAGTAGTTGGGGTTCGGGACTCGACACAGATACGCAGTATTTT.